Below, 9 T cell receptor beta chains from the same sample are listed, as sequenced in a study of cytomegalovirus exposure and HLA in healthy donors. The primer mix had 60 Vbeta and 13 Jbeta primers. Sequencing used immunoSEQ multiplex PCR; TCRdb keeps in-frame clones, though not all of them. The sample lists 110,000 to 150,000 clones, 70% to 80% occurring once. What was sequenced was PBMCs. The receptors were sampled from a female donor in good health and CMV-seronegative.

The CDR3 sequence is CASKGDRLAKNIQYF. The CDR3 DNA is TGTGCCAGCAAAGGGGACAGATTAGCCAAAAACATTCAGTACTTC. The chain joins TRBV2 to TRBJ2-4; 7 nucleotides agree with TRBD1. Unmatched junction bases numbered 6, after V lost 7 bases and J lost 0 bases. CDR3 length equals 15 residues. Looked up from germline, CDR1 is SNHLY and CDR2 is FYNNEI.

Concerning this clone itself: Compared with germline, one end of the junction differs, possibly owing to a read error. Distinct nucleotide sequences in the sample also encode this CDR3. This chain links TRBV7-9 with TRBJ2-5, with 14 bases fitting TRBD2. CDR1 is SEHNR, CDR2 FQNEAQ, per germline (reference sequence). This CDR3 is 16 amino acids long. The CDR3 reads CASSSGLAGVQETQYF. The CDR3 bases are TGTGCTAGCAGCTCGGGACTAGCGGGGGTTCAAGAGACCCAGTACTTC.

V usage is TRBV19 and J usage is TRBJ1-5; the match to TRBD1 covers 10 bases. There are 16 residues in the CDR3. The germline V gene has CDR1 LNHDA and CDR2 SQIVND (reference sequence). V shed 3 bases, J shed 6 bases, and the junction held 8 bases outside the gene matches. Here the CDR3 reads CASSISPGQGIQPQHF. The CDR3 DNA follows: TGTGCCAGTAGTATTTCTCCGGGACAGGGGATTCAGCCCCAGCATTTT. Variable domain in full (rest from reference TRBV19 and TRBJ1-5): DGGITQSPKYLFRKEGQNVTLSCEQNLNHDAMYWYRQDPGQGLRLIYYSQIVNDFQKGDIAEGYSVSREKKESFPLTVTSAQKNPTAFYLCASSISPGQGIQPQHFGDGTRLSIL.

This rearrangement joins TRBV30 to TRBJ1-5; 7 bases align to TRBD1. V gave up 3 bases and J gave up 1 base; unmatched junction bases: 6. The germline V gene encodes CDR1 GTSNPN and CDR2 SVGIG (reference sequence). The CDR3 loop spans 15 amino acids. In DNA form, the CDR3 reads TGTGCCTGGAGCCAACTGACAGGGAGCAATCAGCCCCAGCATTTT. The encoded protein is CAWSQLTGSNQPQHF.

This clone was seen just once. The chain carries TRBV9 and TRBJ2-7; 13 nucleotides agree with TRBD2. Germline assignment: CDR1 SGDLS and CDR2 YYNGEE. With 4 bases clipped from V and 4 bases from J, the junction kept 2 bases outside the gene matches. This CDR3 has 14 residues. This CDR3 reads CASSPGLAGYEQYF. CDR3 sequence (DNA): TGTGCCAGCAGCCCGGGACTAGCGGGGTACGAGCAGTACTTC.

The rearrangement uses TRBV10-3 and TRBJ1-1, with a possible D match to TRBD1 (5 bases). This CDR3 spans 14 amino acids. Germline-derived CDR1 and CDR2 are ENHRY and SYGVKD. V lost 4 bases and J lost 2, with 11 bases in between. CDR3 bases: TGTGCCATCAGTGTGGGGGGTAGTAACACTGAAGCTTTCTTT. Translation: CAISVGGSNTEAFF.

This clone showed up just a few times. The chain employs TRBV7-8 and TRBJ2-1, with D possibly TRBD2 on 5 matching bases. Germline CDR1 SGHVS, CDR2 FQNEAQ. The ends were cut back, 6 bases at V and 0 bases at J, with 9 bases in the middle. The CDR3 has 14 residues. CDR3 DNA sequence: TGTGCCAGCAGGGATAGCGCCTCCTACAATGAGCAGTTCTTC. Amino acids: CASRDSASYNEQFF.

This chain uses TRBV6-6 with TRBJ2-3, with a weak D call TRBD2 (6 bases). The CDR3 is 15 residues long. Germline CDR1 is MNHNY and CDR2 is SVGAGI (reference sequence). V was cut by 4 bases and J by 1 base, with 12 bases left in between. The CDR3 bases are TGTGCCAGCAGTTGGAACGGAGGGGGCACAGATACGCAGTATTTT. It is translated as CASSWNGGGTDTQYF.

The chain carries TRBV7-2 and TRBJ2-5; 14 bases align to TRBD2. V shed 6 bases, J shed 5 bases, and the junction held 8 bases outside the gene matches. Germline assignment: CDR1 SGHTA and CDR2 FQGNSA. This CDR3 has 16 residues. This chain's CDR3 is CASSLMGLAGDETQYF. For the CDR3, the DNA is TGTGCCAGCAGTCTAATGGGACTAGCGGGAGACGAGACCCAGTACTTC.